Shown below are 7 T cell receptor delta chains from a single sample sequenced in a study of gamma-delta chains in newborns, infants, children (dated by TCRdb to about 2019). Reads for this sample came from an Illumina MiSeq. Clonotypes were called again by TCRdb from the public reads via CATT, and duplicate nucleotide sequences were then merged into one entry. A total of under 7,000 delta-chain clones appear in this sample, approximately 10% of them only once. 7.1% of the sample belongs to the ten largest clones. Sequences were obtained from blood. All receptors derive from a child who was a newborn, infant or young child, either healthy, febrile or measles-vaccinated (not recorded which).

V and J are TRDV2 and TRDJ3; D remains unclear. The CDR3 runs to 22 residues. Looked up from germline, CDR1 is GEAIGNYY and CDR2 is EKD. V dropped 3 bases and J dropped 0 bases, with 26 bases sitting between them. CDR3 DNA: TGTGCCTGTGACTCGCTCCATCGCTCGAGTCCCGGAAGCTCCTGGGACACCCGACAGATGTTTTTC. It encodes CACDSLHRSSPGSSWDTRQMFF.

In this sample, this clone turned up a few times. This may stem from a read error, because a much larger clone lies one nucleotide away. The V gene is TRDV2, the J gene TRDJ2; 11 bases match TRDD3. Germline V gene lookup returns CDR1 GEAIGNYY and CDR2 EKD. V lost 0 bases and J lost 12; bases outside the gene matches: 20. This CDR3 region has 19 residues. The CDR3 sequence is CACDTLFGLGDTPTDKLFF. The CDR3, as DNA: TGTGCCTGTGACACCTTGTTTGGGCTGGGGGATACTCCCACCGATAAACTCTTCTTT.

The chain joins TRDV1 to TRDJ4, with 9 positions matching TRDD3. The J gene, absent from TCRdb, was called here by matching the DNA to germline. V shed 2 bases, J shed 0 bases, and the junction held 16 bases outside the gene matches. Germline CDR1 reads TSWWSYY; CDR2 reads QGS. The CDR3 loop spans 19 amino acids. This CDR3 is CALGEEVLPPLGETRPLIF. CDR3 DNA sequence: TGTGCTCTTGGGGAAGAGGTCCTTCCACCACTGGGGGAAACCAGACCCCTGATCTTT.

As to this clone: Given a much more abundant clone one base away, this may be a read error. The V call is TRDV2, the J call TRDJ1; the match to TRDD3 covers 13 bases. The J gene was not available in TCRdb and was assigned here by matching the DNA to germline segments. Germline CDR1 is GEAIGNYY and CDR2 is EKD. The V segment lost 7 bases and the J segment 2 bases; nucleotides outside the gene matches: 27. The CDR3 has 22 amino acids. The CDR3 loop reads CACDGMNTGGYGAGIGTDKLIF. CDR3 DNA sequence: TGTGCCTGCGACGGGATGAATACTGGGGGATACGGGGCCGGAATCGGGACCGATAAACTCATCTTT.

This clone has more than one count but fewer than ten. This may be a read error: a much more frequent sequence differs by one nucleotide. V and J are TRDV2 and TRDJ1, with TRDD3 identical over 13 bases. Germline-derived CDR1 and CDR2 are GEAIGNYY and EKD. This CDR3 has 18 residues. V gave up 3 bases and J gave up 0 bases; unmatched junction bases: 9. This CDR3 reads CACDAVLGDTTNTDKLIF. DNA of the CDR3: TGTGCCTGTGACGCCGTACTGGGGGATACGACGAACACCGATAAACTCATCTTT.

This clone was seen only a few times. A read error is the likely source, as a far larger clone sits one nucleotide away. The chain uses TRDV2 and TRDJ1, with 11 bases fitting TRDD3. CDR3 length: 18 amino acids. Trimming at V came to 3 bases and at J to 3 bases, leaving 14 bases not matched to a gene. Per germline, CDR1 GEAIGNYY and CDR2 EKD. Here the CDR3 DNA reads TGTGCCTGTGACGCCGGGAAACTACTGGGGGATAGACCCGATAAACTCATCTTT. Translated, it gives CACDAGKLLGDRPDKLIF.

The chain recombines TRDV2 with TRDJ3, with 9 bases that match TRDD3. Germline matching of the DNA provided the J gene here, since TCRdb leaves it blank. Germline V gene data show CDR1 as GEAIGNYY and CDR2 as EKD. Germline trimming cut 3 bases from V and 2 bases from J; bases unmatched to any gene: 16. This CDR3 has 21 residues. The CDR3 here is CACDGLGSVGDNAWDTRQMFF. In DNA, the CDR3 is TGTGCCTGTGACGGACTAGGGTCGGTGGGGGATAATGCCTGGGACACCCGACAGATGTTTTTC.